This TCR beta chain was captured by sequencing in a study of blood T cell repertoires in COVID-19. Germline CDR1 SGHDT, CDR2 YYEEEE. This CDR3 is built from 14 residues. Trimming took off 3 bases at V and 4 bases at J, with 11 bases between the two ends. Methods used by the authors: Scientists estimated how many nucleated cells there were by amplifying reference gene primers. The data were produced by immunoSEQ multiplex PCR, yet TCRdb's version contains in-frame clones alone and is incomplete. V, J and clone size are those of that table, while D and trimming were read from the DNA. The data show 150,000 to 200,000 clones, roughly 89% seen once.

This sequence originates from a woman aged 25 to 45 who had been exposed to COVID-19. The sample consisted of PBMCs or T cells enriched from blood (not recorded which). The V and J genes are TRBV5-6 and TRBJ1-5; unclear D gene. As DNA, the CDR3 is TGTGCCAGCAGCTCCATAGAGGCGAATCAGCCCCAGCATTTT. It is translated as CASSSIEANQPQHF.